This T cell receptor (beta chain) was captured in a study of cytomegalovirus exposure and HLA in healthy donors. PCR involved 60 Vbeta and 13 Jbeta primers. Clones were sequenced by immunoSEQ multiplex PCR, and TCRdb holds only the in-frame ones, with some missing. The sample lists about 100,000 clones, 55% to 85% occurring once. Notes on this clone: As yet, its antigen is unknown.

Findings of the study overall: Fewer than 20,000 TCR beta sequences were associated with HLA alleles at 0.05 false discovery rate in a later analysis.

The ends lost 7 bases at V and 7 bases at J; junction bases unmatched: 11. CDR3 length: 15 amino acids. Germline-derived CDR1 and CDR2 are MNHNS and SASEGT. The source of this sequence is a woman under 30 in good health and CMV-seropositive. The sequenced sample was PBMCs. The chain has TRBV6-1 and TRBJ1-5, with 9 bases lining up with TRBD1. The CDR3 sequence is CASNPGQGVSQPQHF. The CDR3, as DNA: TGTGCCAGCAATCCGGGACAGGGAGTGTCCCAGCCCCAGCATTTT.